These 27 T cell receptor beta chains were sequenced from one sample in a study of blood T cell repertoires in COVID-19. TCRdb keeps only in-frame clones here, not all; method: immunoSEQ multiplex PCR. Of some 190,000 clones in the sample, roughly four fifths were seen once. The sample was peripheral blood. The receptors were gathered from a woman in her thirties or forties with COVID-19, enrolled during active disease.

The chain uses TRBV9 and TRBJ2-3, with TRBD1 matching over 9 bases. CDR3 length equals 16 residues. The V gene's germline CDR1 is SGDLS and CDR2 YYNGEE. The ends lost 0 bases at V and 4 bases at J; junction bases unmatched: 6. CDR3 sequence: CASSVEGQGGSDTQYF. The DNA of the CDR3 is TGTGCCAGCAGCGTAGAGGGACAGGGTGGTTCAGATACGCAGTATTTT.

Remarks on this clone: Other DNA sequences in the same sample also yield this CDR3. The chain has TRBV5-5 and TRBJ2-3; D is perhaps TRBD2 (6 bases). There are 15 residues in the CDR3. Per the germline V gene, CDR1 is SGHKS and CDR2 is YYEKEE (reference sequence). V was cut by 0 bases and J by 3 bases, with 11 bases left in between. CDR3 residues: CASSLGGRRTDTQYF. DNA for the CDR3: TGTGCCAGCAGCTTGGGGGGGAGGCGGACAGATACGCAGTATTTT. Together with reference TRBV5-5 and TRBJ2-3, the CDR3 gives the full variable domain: DAGVTQSPTHLIKTRGQQVTLRCSPISGHKSVSWYQQVLGQGPQFIFQYYEKEERGRGNFPDRFSARQFPNYSSELNVNALLLGDSALYLCASSLGGRRTDTQYFGPGTRLTVL.

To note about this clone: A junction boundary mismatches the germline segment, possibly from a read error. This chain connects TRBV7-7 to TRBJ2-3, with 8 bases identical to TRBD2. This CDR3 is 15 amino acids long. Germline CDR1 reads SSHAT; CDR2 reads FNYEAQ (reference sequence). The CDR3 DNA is TGTGCTAGCAGCCGGGGGGGCGGACGCACAGATACGCAGTATTTT. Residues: CASSRGGGRTDTQYF.

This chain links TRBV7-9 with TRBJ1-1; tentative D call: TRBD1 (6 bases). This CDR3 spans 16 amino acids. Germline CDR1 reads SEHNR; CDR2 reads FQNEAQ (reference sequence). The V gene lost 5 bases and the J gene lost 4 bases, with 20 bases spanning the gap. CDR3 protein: CASSRIDTGTGTEAFF. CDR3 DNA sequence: TGTGCCAGCAGCCGTATAGATACAGGGACCGGCACTGAAGCTTTCTTT.

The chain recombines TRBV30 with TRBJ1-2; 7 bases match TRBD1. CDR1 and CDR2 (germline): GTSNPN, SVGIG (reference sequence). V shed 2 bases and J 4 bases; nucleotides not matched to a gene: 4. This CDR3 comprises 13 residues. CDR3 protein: CAWSPQGSYGYTF. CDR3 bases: TGTGCCTGGAGTCCACAGGGGTCCTATGGCTACACCTTC.

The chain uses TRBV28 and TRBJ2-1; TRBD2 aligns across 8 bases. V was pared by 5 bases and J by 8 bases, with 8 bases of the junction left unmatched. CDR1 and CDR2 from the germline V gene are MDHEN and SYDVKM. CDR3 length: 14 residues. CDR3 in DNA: TGTGCCAGCAGTGAGAGCGGGAGAGGGGATGAGCAGTTCTTC. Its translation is CASSESGRGDEQFF.

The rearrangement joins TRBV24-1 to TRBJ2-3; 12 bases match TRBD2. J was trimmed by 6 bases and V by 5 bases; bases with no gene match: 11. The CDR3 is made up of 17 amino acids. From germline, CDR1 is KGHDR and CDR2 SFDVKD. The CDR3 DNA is TGTGCCACCAGTGGTCCTGACACTAGCGGGGGGTTGGATACGCAGTATTTT. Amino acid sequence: CATSGPDTSGGLDTQYF.

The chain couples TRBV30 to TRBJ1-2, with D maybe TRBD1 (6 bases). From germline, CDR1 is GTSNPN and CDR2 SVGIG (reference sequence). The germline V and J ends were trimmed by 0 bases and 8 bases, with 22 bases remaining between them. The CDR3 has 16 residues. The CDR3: CAWSVGGVYRDEGYTF. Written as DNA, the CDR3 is TGTGCCTGGAGTGTAGGGGGGGTATACAGGGACGAGGGCTACACCTTC.

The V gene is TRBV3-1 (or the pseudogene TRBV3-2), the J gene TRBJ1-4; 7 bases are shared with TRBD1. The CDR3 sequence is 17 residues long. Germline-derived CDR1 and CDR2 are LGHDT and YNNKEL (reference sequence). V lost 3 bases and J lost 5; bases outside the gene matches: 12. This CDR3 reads CASSQTMPGQKNEKLFF. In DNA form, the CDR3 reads TGTGCCAGCAGCCAGACGATGCCGGGACAGAAAAATGAAAAACTGTTTTTT.

CDR3 nucleotides: TGTGCCAGCAGTCGGACAGGGGTTGGCGGGGAGCTGTTTTTT. Amino acid sequence: CASSRTGVGGELFF. The chain employs TRBV6-2 or TRBV6-3 and TRBJ2-2; TRBD1 matches at 9 bases. CDR3 length: 14 residues. Germline values: CDR1 MNHEY, CDR2 SVGEGT. Trimming cost V 5 bases and J 7 bases; bases outside gene matches: 5.

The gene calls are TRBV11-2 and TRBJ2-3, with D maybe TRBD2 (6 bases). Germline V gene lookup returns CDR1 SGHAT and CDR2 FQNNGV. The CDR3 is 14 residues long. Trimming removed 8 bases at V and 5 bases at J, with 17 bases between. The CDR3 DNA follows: TGTGCCAGCGGCGGCGGGGCAGTAATAGATACGCAGTATTTT. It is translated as CASGGGAVIDTQYF.

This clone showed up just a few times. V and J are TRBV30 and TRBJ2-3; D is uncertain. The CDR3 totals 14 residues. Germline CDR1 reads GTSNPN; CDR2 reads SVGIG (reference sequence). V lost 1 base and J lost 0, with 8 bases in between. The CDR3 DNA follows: TGTGCCTGGAGTGCCCCCAGTAGCACAGATACGCAGTATTTT. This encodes CAWSAPSSTDTQYF.

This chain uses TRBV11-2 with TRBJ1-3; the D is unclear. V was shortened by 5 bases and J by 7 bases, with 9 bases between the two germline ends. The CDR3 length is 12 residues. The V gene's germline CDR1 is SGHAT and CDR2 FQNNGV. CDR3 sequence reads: CASSTNGNTIYF. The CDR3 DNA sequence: TGTGCCAGCAGCACCAACGGGAACACCATATATTTT. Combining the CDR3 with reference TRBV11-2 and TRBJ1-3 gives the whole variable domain EAGVAQSPRYKIIEKRQSVAFWCNPISGHATLYWYQQILGQGPKLLIQFQNNGVVDDSQLPKDRFSAERLKGVDSTLKIQPAKLEDSAVYLCASSTNGNTIYFGEGSWLTVV.

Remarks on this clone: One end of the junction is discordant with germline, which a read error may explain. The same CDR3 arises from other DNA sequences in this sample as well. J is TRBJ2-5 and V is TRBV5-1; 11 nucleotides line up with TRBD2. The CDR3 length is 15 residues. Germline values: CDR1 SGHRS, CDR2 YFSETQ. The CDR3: CASSPDGTSGETQYF. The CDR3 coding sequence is TGCGCCAGCAGCCCCGATGGGACTAGCGGTGAGACTCAGTACTTC. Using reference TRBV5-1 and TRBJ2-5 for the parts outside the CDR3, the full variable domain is KAGVTQTPRYLIKTRGQQVTLSCSPISGHRSVSWYQQTPGQGLQFLFEYFSETQRNKGNFPGRFSGRQFSNSRSEMNVSTLELGDSALYLCASSPDGTSGETQYFGPGTRLLVL.

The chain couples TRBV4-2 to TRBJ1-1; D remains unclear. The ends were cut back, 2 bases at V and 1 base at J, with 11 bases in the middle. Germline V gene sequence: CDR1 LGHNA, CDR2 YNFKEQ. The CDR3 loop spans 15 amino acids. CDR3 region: CASSQLEARNTEAFF. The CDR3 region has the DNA TGTGCCAGCAGCCAACTGGAGGCACGGAACACTGAAGCTTTCTTT.

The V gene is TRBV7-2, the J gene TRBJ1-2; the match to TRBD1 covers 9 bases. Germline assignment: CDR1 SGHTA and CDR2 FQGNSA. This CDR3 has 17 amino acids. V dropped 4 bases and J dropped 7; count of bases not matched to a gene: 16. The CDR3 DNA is TGTGCCAGCAGCTCGACCTCTAACAGGGGGCGCTTTCTTGGCTACACCTTC. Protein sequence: CASSSTSNRGRFLGYTF. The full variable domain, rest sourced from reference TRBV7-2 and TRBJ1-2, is GAGVSQSPSNKVTEKGKDVELRCDPISGHTALYWYRQSLGQGLEFLIYFQGNSAPDKSGLPSDRFSAERTGGSVSTLTIQRTQQEDSAVYLCASSSTSNRGRFLGYTFGSGTRLTVV.

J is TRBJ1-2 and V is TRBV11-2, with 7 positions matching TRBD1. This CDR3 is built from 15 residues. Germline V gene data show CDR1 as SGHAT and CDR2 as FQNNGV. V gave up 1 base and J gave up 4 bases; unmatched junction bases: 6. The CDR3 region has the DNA TGTGCCAGCAGCTTAGGTACGGGACAGTTCTATGGCTACACCTTC. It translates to CASSLGTGQFYGYTF.

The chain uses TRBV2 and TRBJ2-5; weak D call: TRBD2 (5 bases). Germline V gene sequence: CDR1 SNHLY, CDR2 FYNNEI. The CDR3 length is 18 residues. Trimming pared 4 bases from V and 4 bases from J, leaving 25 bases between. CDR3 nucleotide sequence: TGTGCCAGCAGTGTTAAGCCGACGCGGCAGGTCCGGGGAGAGACCCAGTACTTC. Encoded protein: CASSVKPTRQVRGETQYF.

The CDR3 DNA is TGTGCCAGCAGCTTGGGACAGTCCAACAATGAGCAGTTCTTC. Its translation: CASSLGQSNNEQFF. The chain carries TRBV7-8 and TRBJ2-1, with 7 bases aligning to TRBD1. This CDR3 spans 14 amino acids. V gave up 3 bases and J gave up 5 bases; unmatched junction bases: 4. Germline V gene sequence: CDR1 SGHVS, CDR2 FQNEAQ. Looking up the rest from reference TRBV7-8 and TRBJ2-1 gives the full variable domain: GAGVSQSPRYKVAKRGQDVALRCDPISGHVSLFWYQQALGQGPEFLTYFQNEAQLDKSGLPSDRFFAERPEGSVSTLKIQRTQQEDSAVYLCASSLGQSNNEQFFGPGTRLTVL.

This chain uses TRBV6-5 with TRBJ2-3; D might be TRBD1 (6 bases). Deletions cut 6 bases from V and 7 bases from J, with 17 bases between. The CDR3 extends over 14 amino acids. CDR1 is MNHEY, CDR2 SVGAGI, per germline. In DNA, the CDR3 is TGTGCCAGCAGGGTAGAAACAGGGCCTCATACGCAGTATTTT. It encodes CASRVETGPHTQYF.

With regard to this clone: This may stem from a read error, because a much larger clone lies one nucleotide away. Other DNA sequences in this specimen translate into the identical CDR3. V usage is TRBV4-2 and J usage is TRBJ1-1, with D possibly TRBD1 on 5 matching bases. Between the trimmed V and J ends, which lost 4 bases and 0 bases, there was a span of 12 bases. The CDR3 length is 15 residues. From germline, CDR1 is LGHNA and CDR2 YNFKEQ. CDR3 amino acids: CASSREQEMNTEAFF. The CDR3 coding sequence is TGTGCCAGCAGCCGAGAACAGGAAATGAACACTGAAGCTTTCTTT.

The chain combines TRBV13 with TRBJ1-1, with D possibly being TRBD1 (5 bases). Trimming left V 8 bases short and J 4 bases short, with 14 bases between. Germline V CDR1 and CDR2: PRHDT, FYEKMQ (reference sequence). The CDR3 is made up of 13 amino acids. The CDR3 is CASGSRRGTEAFF. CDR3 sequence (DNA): TGTGCCAGCGGTTCTCGAAGGGGCACTGAAGCTTTCTTT.

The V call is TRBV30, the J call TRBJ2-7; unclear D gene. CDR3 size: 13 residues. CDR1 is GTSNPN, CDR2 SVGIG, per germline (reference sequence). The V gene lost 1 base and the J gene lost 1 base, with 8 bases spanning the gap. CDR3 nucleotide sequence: TGTGCCTGGAGTGGACTCTTTTCCTACGAGCAGTACTTC. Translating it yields CAWSGLFSYEQYF.

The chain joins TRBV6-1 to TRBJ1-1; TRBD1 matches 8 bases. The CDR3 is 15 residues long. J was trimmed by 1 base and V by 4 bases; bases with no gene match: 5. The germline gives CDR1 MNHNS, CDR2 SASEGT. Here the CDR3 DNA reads TGTGCCAGCAGTGCAGCGGGACAGGCGAACACTGAAGCTTTCTTT. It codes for CASSAAGQANTEAFF.

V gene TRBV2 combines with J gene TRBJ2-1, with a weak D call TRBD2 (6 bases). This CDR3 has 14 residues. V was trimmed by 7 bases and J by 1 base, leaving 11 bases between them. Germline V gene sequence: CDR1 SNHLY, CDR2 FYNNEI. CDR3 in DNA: TGTGCCAGCATGACGGGACTGTCCTACAATGAGCAGTTCTTC. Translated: CASMTGLSYNEQFF. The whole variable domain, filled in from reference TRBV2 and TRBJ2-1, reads EPEVTQTPSHQVTQMGQEVILRCVPISNHLYFYWYRQILGQKVEFLVSFYNNEISEKSEIFDDQFSVERPDGSNFTLKIRSTKLEDSAMYFCASMTGLSYNEQFFGPGTRLTVL.

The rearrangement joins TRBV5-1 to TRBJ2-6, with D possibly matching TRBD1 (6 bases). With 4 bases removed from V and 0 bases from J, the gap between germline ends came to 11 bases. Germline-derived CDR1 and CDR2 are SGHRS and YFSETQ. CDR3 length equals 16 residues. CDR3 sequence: CASSQGPSSGANVLTF. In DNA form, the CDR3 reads TGCGCCAGCAGCCAGGGGCCCAGCTCTGGGGCCAACGTCCTGACTTTC.

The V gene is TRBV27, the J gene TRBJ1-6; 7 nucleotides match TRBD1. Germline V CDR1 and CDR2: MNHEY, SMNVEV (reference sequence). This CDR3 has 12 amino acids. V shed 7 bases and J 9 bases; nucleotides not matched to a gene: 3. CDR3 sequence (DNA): TGTGCCAGCATGACAGGGCGTTCACCCCTCCACTTT. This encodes CASMTGRSPLHF.